The 30 T cell receptor beta chains below all came from one sample that was sequenced in a study of blood T cell repertoires in COVID-19 (dated by TCRdb to 2018 to 2021). Receptors were amplified or captured by the immunoSEQ multiplex PCR assay. TCRdb re-hosts the immuneACCESS table, in-frame sequences only. Its copies lack some clones; in the studies checked, an unresolved V gene accounts for under half of them, and the cause for the rest is not known. Counted in this sample were hundreds of thousands of clones; over 75% of them appeared once. The top ten constitute more than 3% of the sample. The specimen was PBMCs or T cells enriched from blood (not recorded which). All receptors derive from a woman between 55 and 75 years old who had recovered from COVID-19.

This clone has just one count. V gene TRBV5-6 combines with J gene TRBJ1-2; 9 bases map to TRBD1. Germline loops: CDR1 SGHDT, CDR2 YYEEEE. The CDR3 loop spans 13 amino acids. V lost 3 bases and J lost 5; bases outside the gene matches: 2. Here the CDR3 DNA reads TGTGCCAGCAGCTCGGGACAGGGATATGGCTACACCTTC. Amino acids: CASSSGQGYGYTF.

This chain joins TRBV19 and TRBJ1-6; 7 bases are a match to TRBD1. Germline V lookup: CDR1 LNHDA, CDR2 SQIVND (reference sequence). The CDR3 spans 16 residues. Trimming cost V 6 bases and J 6 bases; bases outside gene matches: 11. The CDR3 coding sequence is TGTGCCAGTAGCCCCCAGGCTAACAGGGGTAATTCACCCCTCCACTTT. Protein sequence: CASSPQANRGNSPLHF. Full variable domain (remainder filled in from reference TRBV19 and TRBJ1-6): DGGITQSPKYLFRKEGQNVTLSCEQNLNHDAMYWYRQDPGQGLRLIYYSQIVNDFQKGDIAEGYSVSREKKESFPLTVTSAQKNPTAFYLCASSPQANRGNSPLHFGNGTRLTVT.

The chain couples TRBV5-6 to TRBJ2-1; 10 bases are a match to TRBD1. From germline, CDR1 is SGHDT and CDR2 YYEEEE. This CDR3 has 16 amino acids. The V segment lost 4 bases and the J segment 7 bases; nucleotides outside the gene matches: 11. The CDR3 bases are TGTGCCAGCAGCCCATGGACAGGGGGAAGAATAAATGAGCAGTTCTTC. Residues: CASSPWTGGRINEQFF.

This clone was counted only a few times. The chain joins TRBV5-1 to TRBJ1-4; 7 bases line up with TRBD1. From germline, CDR1 is SGHRS and CDR2 YFSETQ. The ends lost 6 bases at V and 8 bases at J; junction bases unmatched: 10. CDR3 length: 14 residues. CDR3 in amino acids: CASTDRQGGEKLFF. CDR3 nucleotide sequence: TGCGCCAGCACCGATAGACAGGGAGGCGAAAAACTGTTTTTT.

This clone has just one count. The V call is TRBV7-7, the J call TRBJ1-5, with D possibly being TRBD1 (6 bases). Germline V gene data show CDR1 as SSHAT and CDR2 as FNYEAQ (reference sequence). The CDR3 extends over 17 amino acids. Trimming cost V 5 bases and J 0 bases, with 17 bases left between them. The DNA for the CDR3 is TGTGCCAGCAGCGAAAGCCGGGACAAATATAGCAATCAGCCCCAGCATTTT. This sequence encodes CASSESRDKYSNQPQHF.

This clone was detected only a few times. This rearrangement joins TRBV7-3 to TRBJ1-5, with 8 nucleotides matching TRBD1. The CDR3 loop spans 18 amino acids. Germline values: CDR1 SGHTA, CDR2 FQGTGA. The J segment lost 0 bases and the V segment lost 7 bases, leaving 14 bases of the junction unmatched. The CDR3 region is CASTKDRVAHYSNQPQHF. The CDR3 DNA sequence: TGTGCCAGCACCAAGGACAGGGTTGCCCATTATAGCAATCAGCCCCAGCATTTT. The full variable domain, its missing parts supplied by reference TRBV7-3 and TRBJ1-5, is GAGVSQTPSNKVTEKGKYVELRCDPISGHTALYWYRQSLGQGPEFLIYFQGTGAADDSGLPNDRFFAVRPEGSVSTLKIQRTERGDSAVYLCASTKDRVAHYSNQPQHFGDGTRLSIL.

The chain couples TRBV30 to TRBJ1-2; TRBD1 matches at 11 bases. Trimming cost V 0 bases and J 2 bases; bases outside gene matches: 2. Germline V CDR1 and CDR2: GTSNPN, SVGIG (reference sequence). The CDR3 contains 15 residues. DNA of the CDR3: TGTGCCTGGAGTGTAGGACAGGGGGCGAACTATGGCTACACCTTC. It specifies CAWSVGQGANYGYTF.

The genes are TRBV19 and TRBJ2-3; 8 nucleotides match TRBD1. Germline CDR1 LNHDA, CDR2 SQIVND (reference sequence). After removal of 7 bases from V and 3 bases from J, the junction contained 6 bases not matched to a gene. There are 14 residues in the CDR3. CDR3 region: CASTATGETDTQYF. The CDR3 region has the DNA TGTGCCAGTACCGCGACAGGGGAAACAGATACGCAGTATTTT.

The chain employs TRBV14 and TRBJ1-2, with 9 bases fitting TRBD1. V lost 3 bases, J lost 4 bases, and 3 bases stayed unmatched. CDR3 length equals 14 residues. Germline-derived CDR1 and CDR2 are SGHDN and FVKESK. This CDR3 is CASSQETGGYGYTF. DNA of the CDR3: TGTGCCAGCAGCCAGGAGACAGGGGGCTATGGCTACACCTTC.

V and J are TRBV19 and TRBJ2-1, with TRBD2 matching over 7 bases. Germline V gives CDR1 LNHDA, CDR2 SQIVND (reference sequence). The CDR3 totals 18 residues. J lost 7 bases, V lost 8 bases, and 23 bases had no gene match. The CDR3: CASRPTRAGTKDWNEQFF. As DNA, the CDR3 is TGTGCCAGTCGGCCCACCCGGGCCGGGACTAAGGATTGGAATGAGCAGTTCTTC.

V gene TRBV24-1 combines with J gene TRBJ1-4; D gene unclear. The V end was cut by 9 bases, the J end by 0 bases, with 7 bases between. The germline CDR1 and CDR2 sequences are KGHDR and SFDVKD. This CDR3 contains 13 residues. This CDR3 is CATAGATNEKLFF. CDR3 DNA sequence: TGTGCCACCGCGGGAGCAACTAATGAAAAACTGTTTTTT.

This chain joins TRBV6-2 or TRBV6-3 and TRBJ1-2; D uncertain. With 5 bases removed from V and 4 bases from J, the gap between germline ends came to 17 bases. CDR1 is MNHEY and CDR2 is SVGEGT in the germline V gene. The CDR3 spans 15 residues. CDR3 in amino acids: CASSPDLGRAYGYTF. DNA of the CDR3: TGTGCCAGCAGTCCAGACCTCGGGAGGGCCTATGGCTACACCTTC.

The chain has TRBV10-3 and TRBJ1-2, with D perhaps TRBD1 (6 bases). Trimming shortened V by 10 bases and J by 4 bases, and 16 bases separated the two germline ends. Looked up from germline, CDR1 is ENHRY and CDR2 is SYGVKD. This CDR3 has 13 residues. CDR3 nucleotides: TGTGCCACCCTAACAGGGATCGGCTATGGCTACACCTTC. It translates to CATLTGIGYGYTF.

The CDR3 coding sequence is TGTGCCAGCAGCAGAGGTGGGGGGACCCACAATGAGCAGTTCTTC. Translating gives CASSRGGGTHNEQFF. The rearrangement uses TRBV7-2 and TRBJ2-1; weak D call: TRBD2 (6 bases). CDR3 size: 15 residues. CDR1 is SGHTA and CDR2 is FQGNSA in the germline V gene. V was trimmed by 5 bases and J by 5 bases, leaving 16 bases between them.

This rearrangement joins TRBV21-1 to TRBJ1-5. TRBV21-1 is reported as a pseudogene. The CDR3 totals 17 residues. CDR3 nucleotide sequence: TGTGCCAGCACCCAAGGAGATCCAACCGGAGGGGATCAGCCCCAGCATTTT. It encodes CASTQGDPTGGDQPQHF.

The V and J genes are TRBV27 and TRBJ1-5, with unresolved D. Germline lookup yields CDR1 MNHEY and CDR2 SMNVEV (reference sequence). There are 13 residues in the CDR3. V lost 3 bases to trimming and J lost 7 bases, with 10 bases between them. The chain's CDR3 is CASSLTSGQPQHF. The CDR3 DNA reads TGTGCCAGCAGTTTGACCAGCGGGCAGCCCCAGCATTTT.

This rearrangement joins TRBV7-9 to TRBJ1-2; 7 positions match TRBD1. CDR1 and CDR2 (germline): SEHNR, FQNEAQ (reference sequence). There are 14 residues in the CDR3. J was trimmed by 2 bases and V by 4 bases; bases with no gene match: 4. The CDR3 loop is CASSSGQQNYGYTF. CDR3 nucleotides: TGTGCCAGCAGCTCGGGACAGCAAAACTATGGCTACACCTTC.

This chain links TRBV10-3 with TRBJ2-6; 10 nucleotides agree with TRBD1. Germline CDR1 ENHRY, CDR2 SYGVKD. Germline trimming cut 7 bases from V and 2 bases from J; bases unmatched to any gene: 5. This CDR3 is 16 amino acids long. DNA for the CDR3: TGTGCCATCAACTTCGGACAGGGGGCTGGGGCCAACGTCCTGACTTTC. It translates to CAINFGQGAGANVLTF.

The V call is TRBV9, the J call TRBJ1-4; D ambiguous. The CDR3 has 15 amino acids. Trimming stripped 4 bases from V and 6 bases from J, with 16 bases between. Germline assignment: CDR1 SGDLS and CDR2 YYNGEE. The CDR3 protein is CASSPRTGVDEKLFF. The CDR3 nucleotides are TGTGCCAGCAGCCCACGGACGGGAGTGGATGAAAAACTGTTTTTT.

This clone was recorded a few times. The chain joins TRBV7-2 to TRBJ1-2; possible D gene TRBD1, 6 bases. This CDR3 comprises 14 residues. From germline, CDR1 is SGHTA and CDR2 FQGNSA. Trimming took 5 bases from V and 5 from J, leaving 15 bases between them. This chain's CDR3 is CASSLDSSGYGYTF. CDR3 coding DNA: TGTGCCAGCAGCCTGGACAGTTCGGGTTATGGCTACACCTTC. The full variable domain, with the rest looked up from reference TRBV7-2 and TRBJ1-2, is GAGVSQSPSNKVTEKGKDVELRCDPISGHTALYWYRQSLGQGLEFLIYFQGNSAPDKSGLPSDRFSAERTGGSVSTLTIQRTQQEDSAVYLCASSLDSSGYGYTFGSGTRLTVV.

This sequence joins TRBV14 and TRBJ2-7; 7 nucleotides match TRBD1. Germline values: CDR1 SGHDN, CDR2 FVKESK. The CDR3 runs to 14 residues. After removal of 3 bases from V and 7 bases from J, the junction contained 9 bases not matched to a gene. CDR3 nucleotides: TGTGCCAGCAGCCACGGCGGACAGGCCCTAGAGCAGTACTTC. Its protein product is CASSHGGQALEQYF.

This clone was recorded only once. The chain carries TRBV5-6 and TRBJ1-2, with a possible D match to TRBD1 (5 bases). The CDR3 length is 13 residues. Trimming shortened V by 6 bases and J by 7 bases, and 16 bases separated the two germline ends. In germline, CDR1 is SGHDT, CDR2 YYEEEE. The DNA for the CDR3 is TGTGCCAGCACCCTTGGAGGGGCTGGTGGCTACACCTTC. Translated, it gives CASTLGGAGGYTF.

Remarks on this clone: The DNA is left out, because the CDR3 cannot be placed on it with certainty; the CDR3 is given as TCRdb lists it. The CDR3: CASSKVAVPVGTGAFYGYTF. V gene TRBV21-1 combines with J gene TRBJ1-2; the table's D call, TRBD1, has no DNA check behind it. TRBV21-1 is a recognized pseudogene. Termini included, the CDR3 measures 20 amino acids.

J is TRBJ2-2 and V is TRBV5-6; 7 positions match TRBD1. The germline gives CDR1 SGHDT, CDR2 YYEEEE. V shed 3 bases and J 6 bases; nucleotides not matched to a gene: 14. This CDR3 has 17 residues. In DNA, the CDR3 is TGTGCCAGCAGCTGGGGGCCGGGACAGATCTACGCCGGGGAGCTGTTTTTT. Its protein is CASSWGPGQIYAGELFF.

The V gene is TRBV5-1, the J gene TRBJ1-2, with 8 bases identical to TRBD1. With V trimmed by 0 bases and J by 6 bases, 13 bases remained unmatched. CDR1 is SGHRS and CDR2 is YFSETQ in the germline V gene. The length of the CDR3 is 17 residues. This chain's CDR3 is CASSLGQGALRGNGYTF. The CDR3 region has the DNA TGCGCCAGCAGCTTGGGGCAGGGGGCGCTTCGGGGGAATGGCTACACCTTC.

The gene calls are TRBV28 and TRBJ1-6; 7 nucleotides agree with TRBD1. Losses at the gene ends were 6 bases for V and 10 bases for J; bases not matched to a gene: 18. The germline gives CDR1 MDHEN, CDR2 SYDVKM. The CDR3 contains 17 residues. The CDR3 DNA follows: TGTGCCAGCAGCCAAATAATTGGGAACCTACAGGGGTCACCCCTCCACTTT. Protein: CASSQIIGNLQGSPLHF.

V and J are TRBV7-2 and TRBJ2-5; 10 bases are shared with TRBD1. This CDR3 has 15 residues. Germline V gives CDR1 SGHTA, CDR2 FQGNSA. The V segment lost 3 bases and the J segment 4 bases; nucleotides outside the gene matches: 5. In DNA, the CDR3 is TGTGCCAGCAGCTTGGGGGACAGGGGAATAGAGACCCAGTACTTC. This sequence encodes CASSLGDRGIETQYF.

This sequence joins TRBV10-3 and TRBJ2-7; 10 bases agree with TRBD1. Germline assignment: CDR1 ENHRY and CDR2 SYGVKD. This CDR3 region has 13 residues. V was clipped by 2 bases and J by 5 bases; unmatched bases: 0. Here the CDR3 DNA reads TGTGCCATCAGTGAGGGGACAGGGGACGAGCAGTACTTC. Translation gives CAISEGTGDEQYF.

The V call is TRBV9, the J call TRBJ2-2; 12 bases are shared with TRBD2. Germline V gene sequence: CDR1 SGDLS, CDR2 YYNGEE. Trimming removed 0 bases from V and 2 bases from J; junction bases left unmatched: 11. The CDR3 runs to 20 residues. CDR3 DNA: TGTGCCAGCAGCGTAGACATGAAGACTAGCGGGGGAAGTAACACCGGGGAGCTGTTTTTT. Protein sequence: CASSVDMKTSGGSNTGELFF.

The chain links TRBV3-1 (or the pseudogene TRBV3-2) to TRBJ2-4; 9 bases map to TRBD1. CDR1 and CDR2 from the germline V gene are LGHDT and YNNKEL (reference sequence). After removal of 4 bases from V and 13 bases from J, the junction contained 5 bases not matched to a gene. The CDR3 is 12 amino acids. The CDR3 region has the DNA TGTGCCAGCAGCCGAACAGGGGGCGTCCAGTACTTC. The encoded protein is CASSRTGGVQYF.